A selection of T cell receptor beta chains follows, all from one sample in a study of blood T cells in healthy people across ages. Each CDR3 protein gets one entry after TCRdb re-called the 5' RACE reads with MiXCR. The table lists 790,000 or so distinct CDR3 sequences, 46% of them singletons. The sequencing sample was made of blood. The origin of the receptors is an elderly man in good health. Both conserved end residues are part of each CDR3. D genes are given only for firm matches. Clone sizes are given selectively: once, few, many, or a class where the clone is expanded.

clone_size j_call d_call v_call cdr3_aa cdr3_nt
- TRBJ2-7 - TRBV6-1 CASSESVTYEQYF TGTGCCAGCAGTGAATCGGTTACCTACGAGCAGTACTTC
- TRBJ2-3 TRBD2 TRBV9 CASSVVGSGVGTDTQYF TGTGCCAGCAGCGTAGTAGGGAGCGGGGTGGGCACAGATACGCAGTATTTT
many TRBJ2-6 TRBD1 TRBV12-3/TRBV12-4 CASSGQGAPGANVLTF TGTGCCAGCAGTGGACAGGGGGCGCCTGGGGCCAACGTCCTGACTTTC
- TRBJ1-6 - TRBV25-1 CASSEMTEGSPLHF TGTGCCAGCAGTGAGATGACCGAAGGCTCACCCCTCCACTTT
- TRBJ2-5 - TRBV29-1 CSVGNQGTQYF TGCAGCGTTGGGAACCAAGGGACCCAGTACTTC
- TRBJ1-1 - TRBV18 CASSPPYITEAFF TGTGCCAGCTCACCACCGTACATTACTGAAGCTTTCTTT
- TRBJ2-5 - TRBV6-1 CASGRLVSETQYF TGTGCCAGCGGACGGCTAGTGAGCGAGACCCAGTACTTC
few TRBJ2-3 - TRBV15 CATSRGGSGVGTDTQYF TGTGCCACCAGCAGAGGAGGGTCGGGAGTTGGCACAGATACGCAGTATTTT
few TRBJ2-1 - TRBV28 CASSIYREYEQFF TGTGCCAGCAGTATATACAGGGAATACGAGCAGTTCTTC
few TRBJ1-2 - TRBV7-2 CASSSGRWGRDYGYTF TGTGCCAGCAGCTCCGGGCGGTGGGGTCGGGACTATGGCTACACCTTC
few TRBJ1-2 - TRBV3-1 CASSEGRKYGYTF TGTGCCAGCAGCGAAGGGCGGAAGTATGGCTACACCTTC
- TRBJ2-3 - TRBV7-3 CVSSFTGISTDTQYF TGTGTCAGCAGCTTTACCGGGATCAGCACAGATACGCAGTATTTT
- TRBJ2-2 TRBD2 TRBV6-6 CASSPRTSGSIGELFF TGTGCCAGCAGTCCGAGGACTAGCGGGAGTATCGGGGAGCTGTTTTTT
- TRBJ2-1 - TRBV20-1 CSAPFREGSSYNEQFF TGCAGTGCTCCGTTTCGGGAAGGCAGCTCCTACAATGAGCAGTTCTTC